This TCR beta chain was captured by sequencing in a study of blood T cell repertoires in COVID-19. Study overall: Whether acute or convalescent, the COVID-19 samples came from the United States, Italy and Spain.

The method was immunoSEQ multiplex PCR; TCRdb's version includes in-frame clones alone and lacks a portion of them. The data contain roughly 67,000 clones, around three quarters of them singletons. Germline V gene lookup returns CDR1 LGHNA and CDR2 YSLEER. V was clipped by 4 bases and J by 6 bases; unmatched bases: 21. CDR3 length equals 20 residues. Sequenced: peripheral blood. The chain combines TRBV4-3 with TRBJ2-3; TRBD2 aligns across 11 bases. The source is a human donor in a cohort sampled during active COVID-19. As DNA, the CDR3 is TGCGCCAGCAGCCCCAGAGGATATCGAAGGGCTAGCGGGAGGAAGGATACGCAGTATTTT. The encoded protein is CASSPRGYRRASGRKDTQYF.